Listed below are T cell receptor beta chains from one sample, sequenced in a study of spatial heterogeneity in lung cancer. Each CDR3 protein gets one entry after TCRdb re-called the 5' RACE reads with MiXCR. Among around 6,600 distinct CDR3 sequences listed, less than 5.5% were seen once. The sample here was normal lung tissue next to the tumor, taken at surgery. The receptors stem from a female donor with early-stage non-small cell lung cancer. The CDR3 runs from the conserved cysteine through the conserved F or W. A D gene is named only where the DNA matches it firmly. Part of the rows lack a size; the others show once, few, many or a class for expanded clones.

J | size | D | V | DNA | CDR3
TRBJ2-2 | few | TRBD1 | TRBV11-2 | TGTGCCAGCAGCTTAACAGGGGTAACCAGCGGGGAGCTGTTTTTT | CASSLTGVTSGELFF
TRBJ2-3 | many | NA | TRBV7-3 | TGTGCCAGCAGCTTCCCCACAGATACGCAGTATTTT | CASSFPTDTQYF
TRBJ1-5 | many | NA | TRBV5-1 | TGCGCCAGCAGCTTGGATGACAGAGATCAGCCCCAGCATTTT | CASSLDDRDQPQHF
TRBJ2-1 | many | TRBD2 | TRBV4-2 | TGTGCCAGCAGCCAAAGGTCCCTAGCGGAGGCCCTACATGAGCAGTTCTTC | CASSQRSLAEALHEQFF
TRBJ2-5 | medium-sized | NA | TRBV25-1 | TGTGCCAGCAGTGAATCACCGGTGGAGACCCAGTACTTC | CASSESPVETQYF
TRBJ1-1 | many | NA | TRBV29-1 | TGCAGCGTTTTCCCCATCAGGGGTACGGGTGAAGCTTTCTTT | CSVFPIRGTGEAFF
TRBJ2-1 | few | NA | TRBV14 | TGTGCCAGCAGCCAAGATTGGGCAGCCGGCAATGAGCAGTTCTTC | CASSQDWAAGNEQFF
TRBJ2-3 | medium-sized | NA | TRBV11-2 | TGTGCCAGCAGCTTAGATCCCCAGGCTACGCAGTATTTT | CASSLDPQATQYF
TRBJ2-6 | many | NA | TRBV7-2 | TGTGCCAGCAGCTTAAAACTTGACCCTGGGGCCAACGTCCTGACTTTC | CASSLKLDPGANVLTF
TRBJ2-5 | few | NA | TRBV12-3/TRBV12-4 | TGTGCCAGCAGTTTAGCGGGAGCAGAGACCCAGTACTTC | CASSLAGAETQYF
TRBJ1-5 | medium-sized | NA | TRBV7-9 | TGTGCCAGCAGCGAAGATTATCAGCCCCAGCATTTT | CASSEDYQPQHF
TRBJ2-7 | many | NA | TRBV30 | TGTGCCTGGATGGGGGGCGAGCGGCTCTACGAGCAGTACTTC | CAWMGGERLYEQYF
TRBJ2-3 | many | TRBD2 | TRBV5-1 | TGCGCCAGCAGCTTGGCGTCTAGCGGGAGGACAGATACGCAGTATTTT | CASSLASSGRTDTQYF
TRBJ1-2 | many | NA | TRBV29-1 | TGCAGCGTAGCAGACATGTCCGCTGGCTACACCTTC | CSVADMSAGYTF
TRBJ2-2 | many | TRBD2 | TRBV30 | TGTGCCGGGGGGGGGTTACTGAACACCGGGGAGCTGTTTTTT | CAGGGLLNTGELFF
TRBJ2-2 | medium-sized | TRBD2 | TRBV12-3/TRBV12-4 | TGTGCCAGCATCACTAGCGGGGAGGGGAGGGAGCTGTTTTTT | CASITSGEGRELFF
TRBJ2-7 | many | NA | TRBV4-1 | TGCGCCAGCAGCCCGACGGCGGGACCCTACGAGCAGTACTTC | CASSPTAGPYEQYF
TRBJ2-1 | medium-sized | NA | TRBV14 | TGTGCCAGCAGCCAAGCGGCTAGTGTGGGCTCCTACAATGAGCAGTTCTTC | CASSQAASVGSYNEQFF
TRBJ2-7 | medium-sized | NA | TRBV6-2/TRBV6-3 | TGTGCCAGCAGTACCCCCGGAGCTAGGGAGCAGTACTTC | CASSTPGAREQYF
TRBJ2-3 | medium-sized | NA | TRBV20-1 | TGCAGTGCTGGGATAGGCGCAAGCTACACAGATACGCAGTATTTT | CSAGIGASYTDTQYF
TRBJ1-5 | many | TRBD1 | TRBV20-1 | TGCAGTGTGGGACAGTTAAATCAGCCCCAGCATTTT | CSVGQLNQPQHF
TRBJ2-1 | medium-sized | NA | TRBV5-1 | TGCGCCAGCAGCTTGTGGAACCTCGTGTCCGGTGAGCAGTTCTTC | CASSLWNLVSGEQFF
TRBJ2-7 | few | NA | TRBV29-1 | TGCAGCACCGGGGGGGCAGGGGGCTCCTACGAGCAGTACTTC | CSTGGAGGSYEQYF
TRBJ2-4 | many | TRBD2 | TRBV27 | TGTGCCAGCATTTGGACTAGCGGGAGATCCAAAAACATTCAGTACTTC | CASIWTSGRSKNIQYF
TRBJ1-3 | NA | NA | TRBV3-1 | TGTGCCAGCAGCCAAGATGGGGGGTCTGGAAACACCATATATTTT | CASSQDGGSGNTIYF
TRBJ2-3 | medium-sized | TRBD2 | TRBV5-1 | TGCGCCAGCAGCGGGGGGATTAGCGGGAGTGATACGCAGTATTTT | CASSGGISGSDTQYF
TRBJ2-1 | medium-sized | TRBD2 | TRBV20-1 | TGCAGTGCTTATTTAGCGGGAGGATCGGGTGAGCAGTTCTTC | CSAYLAGGSGEQFF
TRBJ2-4 | medium-sized | NA | TRBV9 | TGTGCCAGCAGCGTAAGGGGGTCGGGCATTCAGTACTTC | CASSVRGSGIQYF
TRBJ2-5 | NA | NA | TRBV5-1 | TGCGCCAGCAGCTTGATGCAGAACCAAGAGACCCAGTACTTC | CASSLMQNQETQYF
TRBJ2-1 | many | NA | TRBV5-4 | TGTGCCAGCAGCTTGGGACACCCGGGAGCGGCGGCCGGTAATGAGCAGTTCTTC | CASSLGHPGAAAGNEQFF
TRBJ1-5 | NA | NA | TRBV6-1 | TGTGCCAGCCTCCGGGACAATAATAGCAATCAGCCCCAGCATTTT | CASLRDNNSNQPQHF
TRBJ2-3 | many | NA | TRBV2 | TGTGCCAGCAGTAGCGGGTTACGAACAGATACGCAGTATTTT | CASSSGLRTDTQYF
TRBJ1-6 | many | NA | TRBV30 | TGTGCCTGGAGTGCCGGGGTCGATTCACCCCTCCACTTT | CAWSAGVDSPLHF
TRBJ1-5 | few | TRBD1 | TRBV9 | TGTGCCAGCAGCGTACCGACAGGGGTAGGCAATCAGCCCCAGCATTTT | CASSVPTGVGNQPQHF
TRBJ2-7 | many | TRBD2 | TRBV7-6 | TGTGCCAGCAGCGCCGGGACTAGCGGGTACTCCTACGAGCAGTACTTC | CASSAGTSGYSYEQYF
TRBJ2-4 | many | NA | TRBV6-2/TRBV6-3 | TGTGCCAGCAGACCCCCGTCTGGTCCCAAAAACATTCAGTACTTC | CASRPPSGPKNIQYF
TRBJ1-6 | many | TRBD1 | TRBV7-9 | TGTGCCAGCAGCTTCGGACAGGGGATGAATAATTCACCCCTCCACTTT | CASSFGQGMNNSPLHF
TRBJ2-7 | many | TRBD1 | TRBV10-3 | TGTGCCACGGACAGGGGAGACGAGCAGTACTTC | CATDRGDEQYF
TRBJ1-5 | many | NA | TRBV11-2 | TGTGCCAGCAGCTTATCTGGGGGGCTGGGCAATCAGCCCCAGCATTTT | CASSLSGGLGNQPQHF
TRBJ2-3 | many | NA | TRBV10-2 | TGCGCCAGCAGTGACGATCGTCAGCGGGCCACAGATACGCAGTATTTT | CASSDDRQRATDTQYF
TRBJ1-5 | many | NA | TRBV12-3/TRBV12-4 | TGTGCCAGCAGTTGGGCGGGGGGCAATCAGCCCCAGCATTTT | CASSWAGGNQPQHF
TRBJ1-6 | NA | NA | TRBV20-1 | TGCAGTGCTAGAGATCATGTGGGGCCCCGAAATTCACCCCTCCACTTT | CSARDHVGPRNSPLHF